These 19 T cell receptor beta chains share one sample of origin, sequenced in a study of response to subunit inactivated influenza vaccine. A single record per CDR3 protein comes from TCRdb applying MiXCR to the RT-PCR reads. The sample records hundreds of thousands of distinct CDR3 sequences, less than 20% being singletons. Sequences were derived from PBMCs from blood, sampled 4 to 6 days after vaccination. Receptors were obtained from a man aged 45 to 65 who received an inactivated influenza vaccine.

This clonotype was seen a few times. The chain joins TRBV6-2 or TRBV6-3 to TRBJ1-1, with D maybe TRBD1 (5 bases). The germline V and J ends were trimmed by 0 bases and 0 bases, with 11 bases remaining between them. The CDR3 spans 16 residues. In germline, CDR1 is MNHEY, CDR2 SVGEGT. The CDR3 bases are TGTGCCAGCAGTTACTCTCAGGGAGCTCTGAACACTGAAGCTTTCTTT. Amino acids: CASSYSQGALNTEAFF.

This clonotype was seen a handful of times. The rearrangement joins TRBV7-3 to TRBJ2-5; D is unclear. This CDR3 comprises 12 residues. V was cut by 3 bases and J by 9 bases, with 11 bases left in between. In germline, CDR1 is SGHTA, CDR2 FQGTGA. The CDR3 sequence is CASSFPGGPQYF. CDR3 bases: TGTGCCAGCAGCTTTCCCGGCGGTCCCCAGTACTTC.

In this sample, this clonotype turned up a few times. The rearrangement joins TRBV4-3 to TRBJ2-7; TRBD1 matches 10 bases. In germline, CDR1 is LGHNA, CDR2 YSLEER. The CDR3 consists of 17 residues. Unmatched junction bases numbered 9, after V lost 1 base and J lost 3 bases. The CDR3 DNA reads TGCGCCAGCAGCCAAGCACACCGGGACAGGGGTCGCTACGAGCAGTACTTC. Its translation: CASSQAHRDRGRYEQYF.

The CDR3 bases are TGCGCCAGCAGCCCGTTCACCGGGACTGCATGGTACGAGCAGTACTTC. It specifies CASSPFTGTAWYEQYF. The chain carries TRBV5-1 and TRBJ2-7; possibly TRBD2 for D (6 bases). Germline V lookup: CDR1 SGHRS, CDR2 YFSETQ. The CDR3 is made up of 16 amino acids. V gave up 4 bases and J gave up 4 bases, with 21 bases separating them.

The chain joins TRBV20-1 to TRBJ2-5, with 13 positions matching TRBD2. The V segment lost 6 bases and the J segment 7 bases; nucleotides outside the gene matches: 8. CDR3 size: 14 residues. Germline V lookup: CDR1 DFQATT, CDR2 SNEGSKA (reference sequence). CDR3 sequence: CSAAGTSGVATQYF. DNA for the CDR3: TGCAGTGCGGCCGGGACTAGCGGGGTCGCGACCCAGTACTTC.

This clonotype was detected only a few times. V is TRBV27 and J is TRBJ2-1; TRBD1 is a possible D gene (6 bases). Trimming took off 0 bases at V and 0 bases at J, with 9 bases between the two ends. The V gene's germline CDR1 is MNHEY and CDR2 SMNVEV (reference sequence). CDR3 length equals 16 residues. CDR3 in amino acids: CASSLSDSSSYNEQFF. The CDR3 region has the DNA TGTGCCAGCAGTTTATCGGACAGTTCCTCCTACAATGAGCAGTTCTTC.

This clonotype was seen more than once but under ten times. The rearrangement links TRBV7-3 to TRBJ1-1; a weak D match, TRBD1 (6 bases). Germline CDR1 reads SGHTA; CDR2 reads FQGTGA. The length of the CDR3 is 14 residues. Trimming removed 5 bases at V and 4 bases at J, with 14 bases between. The CDR3 DNA reads as TGTGCCAGCAGCCAGAGAGGGGGGAGCACTGAAGCTTTCTTT. It specifies CASSQRGGSTEAFF.

The sample holds a few counts of this clonotype. The chain couples TRBV29-1 to TRBJ2-1, with 12 bases fitting TRBD2. Germline CDR1 reads SQVTM; CDR2 reads ANQGSEA. The CDR3 is made up of 14 amino acids. The V and J ends lost 3 bases and 7 bases, in that order; junction bases with no gene match: 4. The CDR3 here is CSVDGLAGGNEQFF. The CDR3 nucleotides are TGCAGCGTTGACGGGCTAGCGGGAGGGAATGAGCAGTTCTTC.

The sample holds a few counts of this clonotype. The V and J genes are TRBV29-1 and TRBJ2-2; tentatively, D is TRBD1 or TRBD2 (5 bases each). The ends were cut back, 0 bases at V and 7 bases at J, with 9 bases in the middle. The CDR3 contains 13 residues. Germline loops: CDR1 SQVTM, CDR2 ANQGSEA. As DNA, the CDR3 is TGCAGCGTTGAAGATCTGGGGGACGGGGAGCTGTTTTTT. Amino acid sequence: CSVEDLGDGELFF.

This clonotype was found a few times. This sequence joins TRBV6-1 and TRBJ1-6; TRBD1 might be the D (5 bases). The CDR3 is 15 amino acids. Trimming took 3 bases from V and 2 from J, leaving 8 bases between them. Germline lookup yields CDR1 MNHNS and CDR2 SASEGT. The CDR3 region is CASSDRGTYNSPLHF. The CDR3, as DNA: TGTGCCAGCAGTGATCGGGGGACCTATAATTCACCCCTCCACTTT.

This clonotype was seen more than once but under ten times. V gene TRBV7-9 combines with J gene TRBJ1-1, with TRBD1 matching 9 bases. CDR1 is SEHNR and CDR2 is FQNEAQ in the germline V gene (reference sequence). CDR3 length: 13 residues. V dropped 6 bases and J dropped 7; count of bases not matched to a gene: 6. CDR3 coding DNA: TGTGCCAGCAGTCAAGGACAGGGGATTGAAGCTTTCTTT. Protein product: CASSQGQGIEAFF.

CDR3 bases: TGCAGTGCCGGACTAGCGGGGTTCAACACCGGGGAGCTGTTTTTT. Translated, it gives CSAGLAGFNTGELFF. The chain links TRBV20-1 to TRBJ2-2; 12 bases fit TRBD2. The V segment lost 6 bases and the J segment 2 bases; nucleotides outside the gene matches: 4. The CDR3 length is 15 residues. In germline, CDR1 is DFQATT, CDR2 SNEGSKA (reference sequence).

The chain carries TRBV6-2 or TRBV6-3 and TRBJ2-7; perhaps TRBD2 as D (6 bases). Trimming cost V 2 bases and J 4 bases, with 9 bases left between them. The CDR3 is 13 amino acids. Germline V CDR1 and CDR2: MNHEY, SVGEGT. CDR3 nucleotide sequence: TGTGCCAGCAGTTACGAGGGAGGTTACGAGCAGTACTTC. This gives the protein CASSYEGGYEQYF.

This clonotype was detected only a few times. The rearrangement joins TRBV29-1 to TRBJ2-1; 9 bases are a match to TRBD2. The length of the CDR3 is 13 residues. CDR1 and CDR2 from the germline V gene are SQVTM and ANQGSEA. After removal of 8 bases from V and 9 bases from J, the junction contained 11 bases not matched to a gene. The CDR3 DNA sequence: TGCAGCTCGACCCCGGGACTAGCAAGTGAGCAGTTCTTC. It codes for CSSTPGLASEQFF.

The chain couples TRBV11-2 to TRBJ2-5, with D perhaps assigned TRBD1 or TRBD2 (5 bases each). Germline assignment: CDR1 SGHAT and CDR2 FQNNGV. The ends were cut back, 5 bases at V and 5 bases at J, with 18 bases in the middle. This CDR3 contains 15 residues. CDR3 amino acids: CASSPGTDLRETQYF. CDR3 coding DNA: TGTGCCAGCAGCCCCGGGACCGACCTCCGGGAGACCCAGTACTTC.

The chain is built from TRBV10-3 and TRBJ2-1; tentative D call: TRBD2 (6 bases). V dropped 0 bases and J dropped 9 bases, with 12 bases sitting between them. The germline V gene has CDR1 ENHRY and CDR2 SYGVKD. There are 14 residues in the CDR3. CDR3 loop: CAISESRRESEQFF. The DNA of the CDR3 is TGTGCCATCAGTGAGTCTCGGAGGGAATCTGAGCAGTTCTTC.

This clonotype has ten or more counts. The chain links TRBV6-2 or TRBV6-3 to TRBJ2-3; D unresolved. Trimming shortened V by 1 base and J by 0 bases, and 8 bases separated the two germline ends. Germline values: CDR1 MNHEY, CDR2 SVGEGT. The CDR3 totals 15 residues. CDR3 loop: CASSYWGGSTDTQYF. CDR3 nucleotides: TGTGCCAGCAGTTACTGGGGTGGAAGCACAGATACGCAGTATTTT.

The chain combines TRBV27 with TRBJ2-3, with 8 bases lining up with TRBD1. After removal of 5 bases from V and 2 bases from J, the junction contained 6 bases not matched to a gene. The germline gives CDR1 MNHEY, CDR2 SMNVEV (reference sequence). This CDR3 is 15 amino acids long. CDR3 amino acids: CASSPTTGATDTQYF. CDR3 in DNA: TGTGCCAGCAGTCCCACGACAGGGGCCACAGATACGCAGTATTTT.

The chain joins TRBV7-3 to TRBJ1-1; D unclear. CDR3 length: 14 amino acids. Germline CDR1 and CDR2: SGHTA and FQGTGA. The V and J ends lost 1 base and 5 bases respectively, with 11 bases between them. CDR3 in amino acids: CASSLSTGSTEAFF. Here the CDR3 DNA reads TGTGCCAGCAGCTTAAGTACCGGGAGTACTGAAGCTTTCTTT.